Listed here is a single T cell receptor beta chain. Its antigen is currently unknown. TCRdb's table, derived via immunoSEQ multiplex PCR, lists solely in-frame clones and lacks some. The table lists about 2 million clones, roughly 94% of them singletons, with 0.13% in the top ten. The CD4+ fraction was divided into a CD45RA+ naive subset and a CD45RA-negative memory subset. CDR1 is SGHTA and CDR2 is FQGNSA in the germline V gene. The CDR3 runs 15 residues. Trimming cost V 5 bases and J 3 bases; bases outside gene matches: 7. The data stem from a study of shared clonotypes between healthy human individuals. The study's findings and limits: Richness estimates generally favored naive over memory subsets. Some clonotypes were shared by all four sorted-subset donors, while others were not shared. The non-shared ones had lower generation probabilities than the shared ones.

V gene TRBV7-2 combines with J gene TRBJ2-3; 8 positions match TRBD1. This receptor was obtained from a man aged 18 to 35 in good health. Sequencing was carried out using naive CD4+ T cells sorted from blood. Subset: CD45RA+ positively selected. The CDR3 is CASSRQGRETDTQYF. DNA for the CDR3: TGTGCCAGCAGCCGACAGGGGCGTGAGACAGATACGCAGTATTTT. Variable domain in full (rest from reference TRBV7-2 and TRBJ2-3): GAGVSQSPSNKVTEKGKDVELRCDPISGHTALYWYRQSLGQGLEFLIYFQGNSAPDKSGLPSDRFSAERTGGSVSTLTIQRTQQEDSAVYLCASSRQGRETDTQYFGPGTRLTVL.